This T cell receptor beta chain originates from a study of T cells in Graves' hyperthyroidism and ophthalmopathy. Study results and caveats: Blood also held most thyroid clonotypes expanded beyond 0.001. Researchers report that a 13 V-J model separated ophthalmopathy from stable hyperthyroidism.

This clonotype was counted ten times or more. The antigen is not known. Germline CDR1 is MDHEN and CDR2 is SYDVKM. Trimming stripped 4 bases from V and 5 bases from J, with 14 bases between. The CDR3 loop spans 14 amino acids. RNA transcripts yielded amplified TCR beta CDR3 regions. The HTBI primer set served for first-round RT-PCR of the TCR CDR3. TCRdb itself ran the multiplex PCR reads through MiXCR, one entry per CDR3 protein. Of 600,000 or so distinct CDR3 sequences listed, approximately 14% were seen once; the top ten hold about 12%. Patients having uncontrolled infection, another autoimmune disease, pregnancy or lactation were not included.

The sequenced sample was blood. The sequence was collected from a woman aged 45 to 65 with Graves' ophthalmopathy. This chain connects TRBV28 to TRBJ1-1; D may be TRBD1 (5 bases). In nucleotides, the CDR3 is TGTGCCAGCAGTTCCGCAGGGTTGAGGACTGAAGCTTTCTTT. Translation: CASSSAGLRTEAFF. Full variable domain (outside the CDR3, taken from reference TRBV28 and TRBJ1-1): DVKVTQSSRYLVKRTGEKVFLECVQDMDHENMFWYRQDPGLGLRLIYFSYDVKMKEKGDIPEGYSVSREKKERFSLILESASTNQTSMYLCASSSAGLRTEAFFGQGTRLTVV.